This T cell receptor (beta chain) derives from a study of T cell responses to AZD1222 COVID-19 vaccine. TCRdb's copy holds only in-frame clones and misses some; the assay was immunoSEQ multiplex PCR. Found here are approximately 150,000 clones, approximately 88% of them singletons; the top ten hold roughly 4%. The germline V gene has CDR1 SGHVS and CDR2 FQNEAQ. V shed 1 base and J shed 4 bases, with 18 bases lying between them. The CDR3 is made up of 17 amino acids. The rearrangement joins TRBV7-8 to TRBJ2-3; a weak D match, TRBD2 (5 bases). The material sequenced was peripheral blood, taken 28 days after the second AZD1222 dose. This clonotype was sampled from an adult who received the AZD1222 COVID-19 vaccine. The chain's CDR3 is CASSLEKGVKVADTQYF. CDR3 nucleotide sequence: TGTGCCAGCAGCTTAGAAAAGGGAGTAAAGGTTGCAGATACGCAGTATTTT.